This T cell receptor beta chain was identified during a study of OX40 agonist ivuxolimab in advanced cancers. TCRdb's table, derived via immunoSEQ multiplex PCR, lists solely in-frame clones and lacks some. The sample has around 76,000 clones, 85% to 90% seen once. The CDR3 sequence is 15 residues long. Germline V gene lookup returns CDR1 SSHAT and CDR2 FNYEAQ (reference sequence). With 1 base removed from V and 1 base from J, the gap between germline ends came to 10 bases. This sample comprised CD4+ or CD8+ T cells sorted from blood, obtained in a trial of the OX40 agonist ivuxolimab. The TCR sequence derives from an adult with an advanced solid tumor such as melanoma, head and neck, liver or kidney cancer. The V call is TRBV7-7, the J call TRBJ2-5; D gene ambiguous. The CDR3 here is CASSLVATLQETQYF. In nucleotides, the CDR3 is TGTGCCAGCAGCTTAGTAGCCACCCTCCAAGAGACCCAGTACTTC.